This T cell receptor (beta chain) was obtained from a study of early T cells in non-severe SARS-CoV-2 infection (dated by TCRdb to the early 2020s). Turning to the overall study: TCR sequencing used bulk RNA from unsorted whole blood, so alpha and beta chains could not be paired.

From the cysteine up to the phenylalanine, the CDR3 has a length of 17 residues. Solely the CDR3 DNA is kept, with 51 bases framed from the first base. The germline V gene (reference sequence) yields DFQATT for CDR1 and SNEGSKA for CDR2. Relative to germline, V is missing 2 bases and J is missing 4 bases, with 10 bases of the junction outside any gene match. Findings and caveats that apply to the study as a whole: Matching against VDJdb was skewed toward anti-spike CD8 responses, likely underestimated virus-specific expansions, and missed private and CD4 specificities.

To prepare the library, 5' RACE was applied. Sequenced using a NextSeq 500. To correct for sequencing error and PCR bias, the TCR library protocol tagged individual cDNA molecules with unique molecular identifiers. Both TCR alpha and beta chains were sequenced, and tight co-correlation was observed between alpha and beta sequence abundances in each sample. Per the authors' processing: Decombinator V4 was used to annotate the V gene, J gene and CDR3 of the TCR sequences. Expanded TCRs were defined as changing significantly between any two time points under a Poisson model with p below 0.0001. TCR abundances were normalised to the total number of TCRs sequenced per sample and were expressed as counts per million. MAIT TCRs were defined by TRAV1-2 paired with TRAJ12, TRAJ20 or TRAJ33, and iNKT TCRs by TRAV10 paired with TRAJ18. VDJdb, accessed 1 November 2021, was searched for CMV, EBV and SARS-CoV-2 annotated TCRs, with TCRs annotated for multiple antigens excluded. TCRdb took the public reads, trimmed them with fastp at Q25, ran MiXCR for clone calling and kept in-frame beta chains. Rows are combined by CDR3 protein, so each entry shows the most common genes and DNA. TCRdb's processing, not the study's, gives the V and J calls here. The sample table records about 56,000 distinct CDR3 sequences; 10% of these occur just once. The ten largest clonotypes hold 5.5% to 7% of the sample.

The study was a case-control design nested within a healthcare worker cohort in London, UK, with weekly nasopharyngeal swab PCR tests and blood sampling. Healthcare workers were enrolled in the week of the UK lockdown, from 23 to 31 March 2020, and were followed every week for up to about 15 weeks. This clonotype was observed at least ten times. Its antigen is still unknown. Nothing much larger sits one base from this clone, and base qualities are not available. The chain is made from TRBV20-1 and TRBJ1-6; 8 bases in between match TRBD1. The sequencing input was whole blood. The source of this sequence is an adult who was a healthcare worker with PCR-confirmed SARS-CoV-2 infection or an uninfected control (not recorded which). The base sequence is TGCAGTGCTAGATCTCAGCCCGGGACAGGATATAATTCACCCCTCCACTTT. Its amino acids are CSARSQPGTGYNSPLHF.